Listed below are T cell receptor beta chains from one sample, sequenced in a study of T cell repertoires in cytomegalovirus infection. No cognate antigen is known for these TCRs. TCRdb re-called the reads with MiXCR, one entry per CDR3 protein. The repertoire holds about 400,000 distinct CDR3 sequences, nearly 35% seen once, with roughly 14% in the top ten. Specimen: cultured PBMCs, collected from culture after CMV antigen stimulation. The receptor source for this set is a human donor in good health (CMV status not recorded). Some clones in this sample may be carry-over from other donors' samples. CDR3s include the opening cysteine and the closing phenylalanine or tryptophan. The D gene is left open where the match is weak. Size tells how often a clone was seen (once, few, many) or the class of an expanded clone, and some rows leave it out.

v_gene	abundance	d_gene	j_gene	CDR3nt	CDR3aa
TRBV11-2	NA	NA	TRBJ1-1	TGTGCCAGCAGTCAGGGACCGCTGGACACTGAAGCTTTCTTT	CASSQGPLDTEAFF
TRBV19	NA	NA	TRBJ2-1	TGTGCCAGTAGTATTCCCACACCCCCCAAGCAGTTCTTC	CASSIPTPPKQFF
TRBV19	few	NA	TRBJ2-6	TGTGCCACCCACCCCCCCGGTCTCTGGGCCAACGTCCTGACTTTC	CATHPPGLWANVLTF
TRBV19	NA	NA	TRBJ2-5	TGTGCCAGTAACGATCAAGAGACCCAGTACTTC	CASNDQETQYF
TRBV20-1	NA	NA	TRBJ1-1	TGCAGTGCTAGAGATCGGGCAGCGATTCATCTTGCTGAAGCTTTCTTT	CSARDRAAIHLAEAFF
TRBV20-1	NA	TRBD2	TRBJ2-3	TGCAGTGCTAGAGATTGGGCTAGCGGGAAAGATACGCAGTATTTT	CSARDWASGKDTQYF
TRBV4-2	few	TRBD1	TRBJ1-6	TGTGCCAGCAGCCAAGCCCGACAGGGTTCGGGCTCACCCCTCCACTTT	CASSQARQGSGSPLHF
TRBV4-1	once	NA	TRBJ2-1	TGCGCCAGCAGCCAAGATATGAGGTACCAGTTCTTC	CASSQDMRYQFF
TRBV12-3/TRBV12-4	few	TRBD2	TRBJ2-3	TGTGCCAGCAGCCCCGGGCGGACTAGCGGGGGGAGCACAGATACGCAGTATTTT	CASSPGRTSGGSTDTQYF
TRBV7-2	many	NA	TRBJ2-7	TGTGCCAGCAGCTTGGATAGAGATCCCTCCTACGAGCAGTACTTC	CASSLDRDPSYEQYF
TRBV14	NA	TRBD1	TRBJ2-5	TGTGCCAGCAGCCCGTGGACAGGGGTTCAAGAGACCCAGTACTTC	CASSPWTGVQETQYF
TRBV6-2/TRBV6-3	few	NA	TRBJ1-2	TGTGCCAGCAGTGCCGAAGACAGACACTATGTCTATGGCTACACCTTC	CASSAEDRHYVYGYTF
TRBV11-2	few	NA	TRBJ1-2	TGTGCCAGCAGCCCTTGGACCACAGACAGAAAGCACGGCTACACCTTC	CASSPWTTDRKHGYTF
TRBV12-3/TRBV12-4	few	NA	TRBJ2-1	TGTGCCAGCATCTCACGAGGGCCTGAGCAGTTCTTC	CASISRGPEQFF
TRBV7-8	many	NA	TRBJ1-1	TGTGCCAGCAGCGCCGTCGCATCGCGGCGACCTATGCAAGCTTTCTTT	CASSAVASRRPMQAFF
TRBV12-3/TRBV12-4	few	NA	TRBJ2-1	TGTGCCAGCAATAACATGGGACTCCACTTGAATGAGCAGTTCTTC	CASNNMGLHLNEQFF
TRBV19	few	TRBD1	TRBJ2-1	TGTGCCAGTAGTAAGACAGGGGGAGACTACAATGAGCAGTTCTTC	CASSKTGGDYNEQFF
TRBV5-1	NA	TRBD2	TRBJ2-1	TGCGCCAGCAGCTTGTTATGGGAGGGGTTAGCGGGAGGAGATGAGCAGTTCTTC	CASSLLWEGLAGGDEQFF
TRBV12-3/TRBV12-4	NA	TRBD1	TRBJ1-2	TGTGCCAGCAGTTTAACGACAGGGCCCTCTGCCTATGGCTACACCTTC	CASSLTTGPSAYGYTF
TRBV6-6	NA	NA	TRBJ2-2	TGTGCCAGCGGCCGGGAGCCCCGGGTCGGGGAGCTGTTTTTT	CASGREPRVGELFF
TRBV6-6	few	TRBD2	TRBJ2-3	TGTGCCAGCAGCGGAACTAGCGGGGAGGCCACTAGCACAGATACGCAGTATTTT	CASSGTSGEATSTDTQYF
TRBV6-2/TRBV6-3	NA	TRBD2	TRBJ2-1	TGTGCCAGCAGTTACGGACTAGCCCCGGGGGGCAATGAGCAGTTCTTC	CASSYGLAPGGNEQFF
TRBV12-5	few	NA	TRBJ2-2	TGTGCTAGTGGTTCCTCAGGAGGGGAGCTGTTTTTT	CASGSSGGELFF
TRBV29-1	NA	NA	TRBJ2-1	TGCAGCGCCTCCCCGACTAGCAATGAGCAGTTCTTC	CSASPTSNEQFF
TRBV7-8	few	NA	TRBJ1-1	TGTGCCAGCAGCTTAGCGACAGGTTTAAACACTGAAGCTTTCTTT	CASSLATGLNTEAFF
TRBV7-6	NA	NA	TRBJ1-4	TGTGCCAGCAGCTCTTCGCTGGGTGTTGAAAAACTGTTTTTT	CASSSSLGVEKLFF
TRBV6-2/TRBV6-3	NA	TRBD2	TRBJ2-1	TGTGCCTCCGGAGCGCGGGAGGGAGGTGAGCAGTTCTTC	CASGAREGGEQFF
TRBV20-1	NA	TRBD2	TRBJ2-1	TGCAGTGCTTACGGGACTAGCGGGAGGGCAGGTGAGCAGTTCTTC	CSAYGTSGRAGEQFF
TRBV11-1	few	TRBD2	TRBJ2-5	TGTGCCAGCAGCTTAAACGCCCTAAACCTTCTAGCGGGAGAAGAGACCCAGTACTTC	CASSLNALNLLAGEETQYF
TRBV4-1	NA	NA	TRBJ1-5	TGCGCCAGCAGCCAAGAAGCGGCAGGGGTACAGCCCCAGCATTTT	CASSQEAAGVQPQHF
TRBV4-1	few	NA	TRBJ2-4	TGCGCCAGCAGCCAACAGTTTAGGGGAACCTTGAACATTCAGTACTTC	CASSQQFRGTLNIQYF
TRBV27	NA	NA	TRBJ1-4	TGTGCCAGCAGTCCCGTAACAGTCCTTACAACTAATGAAAAACTGTTTTTT	CASSPVTVLTTNEKLFF
TRBV6-2/TRBV6-3	few	TRBD2	TRBJ2-1	TGTGCCAGCAGTTACTTAGCGGGAGGGCACAATGAGCAGTTCTTC	CASSYLAGGHNEQFF
TRBV7-2	few	TRBD1	TRBJ1-5	TGTGCCAGCGTCCCGATAGGGGGCCAGGGGCCCCAGCATTTT	CASVPIGGQGPQHF
TRBV7-8	few	NA	TRBJ2-1	TGTGCCAGCAGCTTACGGGGTTCTCCCAATGAGCAGTTCTTC	CASSLRGSPNEQFF
TRBV20-1	NA	TRBD2	TRBJ2-3	TGCAGTGCTAGTCTAGCGGGGAGTGGCACAGATACGCAGTATTTT	CSASLAGSGTDTQYF
TRBV6-6	few	NA	TRBJ2-1	TGTGCCAGCAAGTTTGACCTCAACAACAATGAGCAGTTCTTC	CASKFDLNNNEQFF
TRBV7-2	NA	TRBD2	TRBJ2-1	TGTGCCAGCAGCCAGGGACTAGCGGGGAATGAGCAGTTCTTC	CASSQGLAGNEQFF
TRBV20-1	NA	NA	TRBJ2-5	TGCAGTGCCCCCGAAGAAGGGGGAAGGGAGACCCAGTACTTC	CSAPEEGGRETQYF
TRBV4-1	NA	TRBD1	TRBJ1-6	TGCGCCAGCAGCGCGAGACAGGGCCTGGGACTCGGTTCACCCCTCCACTTT	CASSARQGLGLGSPLHF
TRBV20-1	few	TRBD2	TRBJ2-7	TGCAGTGCTAGAGAGCCGACTAGCGGGAGAGGTAAAAACGAGCAGTACTTC	CSAREPTSGRGKNEQYF
TRBV7-9	few	NA	TRBJ1-2	TGTGCCAGCAGCCCCGGACAGCCAAATGGCTACACCTTC	CASSPGQPNGYTF